These 3 T cell receptor beta chains were all obtained from the same sample, sequenced in a study of cytomegalovirus exposure and HLA in healthy donors (dated 2017 in TCRdb). The library was obtained by the immunoSEQ multiplex PCR assay. The multiplex PCR relied on a mix of 60 forward primers for TCR Vbeta segments and 13 reverse primers for TCR Jbeta segments. The table comes from immuneACCESS by way of TCRdb, which keeps in-frame sequences with V and J called. Part of the clones is missing from these tables; in studies checked, under half for an unresolved V gene and the rest for unknown reasons. The sample data list around 150,000 clones, and around 80% of these were observed just once. 5% to 8.5% of the sample is taken by the ten largest. Material: PBMCs. The origin of the receptors is a man aged 40-49 years in good health and CMV-seropositive.

The chain joins TRBV6-4 to TRBJ2-6; no clear D. CDR1 MRHNA and CDR2 SNTAGT come from the germline V gene. This CDR3 region has 16 residues. Between the trimmed V and J ends, which lost 4 bases and 4 bases, there was a span of 14 bases. CDR3: CASSVWPRTGANVLTF. DNA of the CDR3: TGTGCCAGCAGTGTCTGGCCTCGTACCGGGGCCAACGTCCTGACTTTC.

This sequence joins TRBV27 and TRBJ1-1, with 7 bases lining up with TRBD1. V shed 5 bases and J 7 bases; nucleotides not matched to a gene: 4. CDR3 size: 12 residues. Germline V lookup: CDR1 MNHEY, CDR2 SMNVEV (reference sequence). The CDR3 spells CASSIHRGEAFF. The CDR3 region has the DNA TGTGCCAGCAGTATACACAGGGGTGAAGCTTTCTTT.

This clone was seen a few times. The chain is built from TRBV11-3 and TRBJ2-7, with 7 bases lining up with TRBD1. V dropped 1 base and J dropped 8; count of bases not matched to a gene: 11. CDR1 SGHNT and CDR2 YENEEA come from the germline V gene. The CDR3 length is 15 residues. Here the CDR3 reads CASSLGSWDSEQQYF. CDR3 nucleotides: TGTGCCAGCAGCTTAGGGTCGTGGGACAGCGAACAGCAGTACTTC.